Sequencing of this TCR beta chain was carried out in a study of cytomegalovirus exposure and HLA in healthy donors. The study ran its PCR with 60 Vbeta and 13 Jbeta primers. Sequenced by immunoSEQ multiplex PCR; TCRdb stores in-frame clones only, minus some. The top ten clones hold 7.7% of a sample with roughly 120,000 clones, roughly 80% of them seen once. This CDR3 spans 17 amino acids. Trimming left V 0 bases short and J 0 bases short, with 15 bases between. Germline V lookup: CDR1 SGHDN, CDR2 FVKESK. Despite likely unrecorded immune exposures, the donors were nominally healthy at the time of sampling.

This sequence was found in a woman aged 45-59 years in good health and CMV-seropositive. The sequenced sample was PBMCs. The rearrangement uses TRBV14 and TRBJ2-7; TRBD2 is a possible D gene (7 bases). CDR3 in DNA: TGTGCCAGCAGCCAAGATGGGGGGGCCGTATTCTCCTACGAGCAGTACTTC. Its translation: CASSQDGGAVFSYEQYF.